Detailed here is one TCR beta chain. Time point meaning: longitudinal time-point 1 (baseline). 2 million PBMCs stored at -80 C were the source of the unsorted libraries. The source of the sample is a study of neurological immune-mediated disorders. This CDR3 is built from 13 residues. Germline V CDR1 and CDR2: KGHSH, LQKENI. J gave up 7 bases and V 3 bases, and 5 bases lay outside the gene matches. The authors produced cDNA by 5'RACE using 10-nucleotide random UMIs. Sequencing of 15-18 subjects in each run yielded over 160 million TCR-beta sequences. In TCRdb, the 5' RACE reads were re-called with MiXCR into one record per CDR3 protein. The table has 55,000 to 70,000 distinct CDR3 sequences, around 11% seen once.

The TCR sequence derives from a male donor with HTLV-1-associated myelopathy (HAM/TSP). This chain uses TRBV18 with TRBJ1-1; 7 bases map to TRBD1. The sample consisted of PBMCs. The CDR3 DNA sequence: TGTGCCAGCTCACCCGGGACAGCCTTTGAAGCTTTCTTT. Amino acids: CASSPGTAFEAFF. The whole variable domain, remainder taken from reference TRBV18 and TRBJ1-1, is NAGVMQNPRHLVRRRGQEARLRCSPMKGHSHVYWYRQLPEEGLKFMVYLQKENIIDESGMPKERFSAEFPKEGPSILRIQQVVRGDSAAYFCASSPGTAFEAFFGQGTRLTVV.